Presented here are 29 T cell receptor beta chains from one specimen sequenced in a study of blood T cell repertoires in COVID-19. Method: immunoSEQ multiplex PCR; TCRdb's copy keeps in-frame clones and lacks some. Found here are 210,000 or so clones, approximately 80% of them singletons; the top ten hold around 2%. The material sequenced was PBMCs or T cells enriched from blood (not recorded which). These receptors were taken from a man in his sixties who had recovered from COVID-19.

This chain connects TRBV5-1 to TRBJ2-1, with unresolved D. V was pared by 2 bases and J by 0 bases, with 9 bases between. Germline lookup yields CDR1 SGHRS and CDR2 YFSETQ. CDR3 size: 15 residues. CDR3 sequence reads: CASSFFPSSYNEQFF. CDR3 nucleotide sequence: TGCGCCAGCAGCTTTTTCCCGAGCTCCTACAATGAGCAGTTCTTC. Complete variable domain (other parts from reference TRBV5-1 and TRBJ2-1): KAGVTQTPRYLIKTRGQQVTLSCSPISGHRSVSWYQQTPGQGLQFLFEYFSETQRNKGNFPGRFSGRQFSNSRSEMNVSTLELGDSALYLCASSFFPSSYNEQFFGPGTRLTVL.

This chain joins TRBV11-1 and TRBJ1-1, with D possibly matching TRBD1 (5 bases). The germline CDR1 and CDR2 sequences are SGHAT and FQDESV (reference sequence). The V end was cut by 5 bases, the J end by 4 bases, with 11 bases between. The CDR3 is 13 amino acids. This chain's CDR3 is CASSVQGVTEAFF. The CDR3 DNA sequence: TGTGCCAGCAGCGTACAAGGGGTCACTGAAGCTTTCTTT.

The J gene is TRBJ1-4, the V gene TRBV7-2, with TRBD1 matching 7 bases. The CDR3 length is 14 residues. J was trimmed by 7 bases and V by 4 bases; bases with no gene match: 6. In germline, CDR1 is SGHTA, CDR2 FQGNSA. The CDR3 DNA reads TGTGCCAGCAGCTCCCAGGGGGTGGGTGAAAAACTGTTTTTT. Protein: CASSSQGVGEKLFF.

The table lists this clone with a few counts. The chain joins TRBV11-3 to TRBJ2-7; 8 nucleotides match TRBD1. The CDR3 has 16 residues. In germline, CDR1 is SGHNT, CDR2 YENEEA. V shed 5 bases and J 2 bases; nucleotides not matched to a gene: 11. DNA of the CDR3: TGTGCCAGCAGCCAAACGCGGGACAGGTTCCCCTACGAGCAGTACTTC. This gives the protein CASSQTRDRFPYEQYF.

This clone was recorded only once. The CDR3: CASRPSGGAEEQYF. The CDR3 DNA sequence: TGTGCCAGCAGACCTAGCGGGGGGGCGGAAGAGCAGTACTTC. This chain connects TRBV6-5 to TRBJ2-7; 12 bases line up with TRBD2. The CDR3 loop spans 14 amino acids. CDR1 MNHEY and CDR2 SVGAGI come from the germline V gene. The V segment lost 6 bases and the J segment 7 bases; nucleotides outside the gene matches: 7.

The rearrangement uses TRBV27 and TRBJ2-1; TRBD1 is a possible D gene (6 bases). The V gene lost 5 bases and the J gene lost 2 bases, with 22 bases spanning the gap. There are 18 residues in the CDR3. From germline, CDR1 is MNHEY and CDR2 SMNVEV (reference sequence). Written as DNA, the CDR3 is TGTGCCAGCAGTCTCCCCTCCCGCTCCCGGACAGCCTACAATGAGCAGTTCTTC. It specifies CASSLPSRSRTAYNEQFF.

This clone was detected only a few times. The rearrangement links TRBV9 to TRBJ1-1, with TRBD1 matching over 9 bases. The CDR3 runs 14 residues. CDR1 is SGDLS and CDR2 is YYNGEE in the germline V gene. The J segment lost 4 bases and the V segment lost 3 bases, leaving 4 bases of the junction unmatched. The CDR3 is CASSGSTGGTEAFF. In nucleotides, the CDR3 is TGTGCCAGCAGCGGGTCGACAGGGGGCACTGAAGCTTTCTTT.

This clone was seen only a few times. The chain recombines TRBV18 with TRBJ2-5; possible D gene TRBD2, 8 bases. With 0 bases removed from V and 5 bases from J, the gap between germline ends came to 13 bases. Germline V gene sequence: CDR1 KGHSH, CDR2 LQKENI. This CDR3 is built from 15 residues. The CDR3 coding sequence is TGTGCCAGCTCACCACCGGGACAGCGGGGGGAGACCCAGTACTTC. It codes for CASSPPGQRGETQYF.

The chain is built from TRBV12-3 or TRBV12-4 and TRBJ2-1; D may be TRBD2 (5 bases). The germline V and J ends were trimmed by 9 bases and 7 bases, with 16 bases remaining between them. This CDR3 is built from 13 residues. The DNA of the CDR3 is TGTGCCAGTGGACTCGGCTCTGGTAATGAGCAGTTCTTC. It specifies CASGLGSGNEQFF.

The J gene is TRBJ1-3, the V gene TRBV19; 7 bases are a match to TRBD1. Unmatched junction bases numbered 3, after V lost 4 bases and J lost 3 bases. The CDR3 covers 14 residues. CDR1 is LNHDA, CDR2 SQIVND, per germline (reference sequence). The DNA for the CDR3 is TGTGCCAGTAGTAACAGGGGTAATGGAAACACCATATATTTT. Protein product: CASSNRGNGNTIYF.

This clone appeared a single time. The chain joins TRBV5-6 to TRBJ1-4, with D unresolved. Germline V gives CDR1 SGHDT, CDR2 YYEEEE. V lost 4 bases and J lost 5, with 3 bases in between. This CDR3 comprises 11 residues. This CDR3 reads CASSENEKLFF. CDR3 DNA: TGTGCCAGCAGCGAGAATGAAAAACTGTTTTTT.

V is TRBV5-1 and J is TRBJ1-1; unclear D gene. CDR3 length: 14 residues. The germline V gene has CDR1 SGHRS and CDR2 YFSETQ. Deletions cut 0 bases from V and 1 base from J, with 7 bases between. CDR3 nucleotides: TGCGCCAGCAGCTTGGCTTTCAGGAACACTGAAGCTTTCTTT. Translation gives CASSLAFRNTEAFF.

The V gene is TRBV30, the J gene TRBJ2-5; a possible D gene is TRBD2 (6 bases). V was pared by 4 bases and J by 2 bases, with 14 bases between. This CDR3 is built from 14 residues. Germline lookup yields CDR1 GTSNPN and CDR2 SVGIG (reference sequence). CDR3 protein: CAWTVGGLQETQYF. The CDR3 DNA sequence: TGTGCCTGGACCGTTGGAGGGCTTCAAGAGACCCAGTACTTC.

This clone was seen a handful of times. V and J are TRBV3-1 (or the pseudogene TRBV3-2) and TRBJ1-3; D uncertain. Trimming took off 0 bases at V and 0 bases at J, with 6 bases between the two ends. The CDR3 length is 15 residues. Germline V gene lookup returns CDR1 LGHDT and CDR2 YNNKEL (reference sequence). CDR3 nucleotides: TGTGCCAGCAGCCAAGACAGAACCTCTGGAAACACCATATATTTT. Protein sequence: CASSQDRTSGNTIYF.

This clone appeared a few times. The chain is built from TRBV7-6 and TRBJ1-1, with 7 nucleotides matching TRBD1. The junction had 8 bases not matched to a gene; V was cut back by 6 bases and J by 4 bases. The germline V gene has CDR1 SGHVS and CDR2 FNYEAQ. The CDR3 contains 14 residues. CDR3 sequence: CASRSYRGGTEAFF. CDR3 coding DNA: TGTGCCAGCAGAAGTTACAGGGGAGGCACTGAAGCTTTCTTT. Using reference TRBV7-6 and TRBJ1-1 for the parts outside the CDR3, the full variable domain is GAGVSQSPRYKVTKRGQDVALRCDPISGHVSLYWYRQALGQGPEFLTYFNYEAQQDKSGLPNDRFSAERPEGSISTLTIQRTEQRDSAMYRCASRSYRGGTEAFFGQGTRLTVV.

The chain carries TRBV7-9 and TRBJ2-3, with TRBD2 identical over 13 bases. CDR3 length equals 15 residues. CDR1 and CDR2 (germline): SEHNR, FQNEAQ (reference sequence). Losses at the gene ends were 5 bases for V and 7 bases for J; bases not matched to a gene: 6. CDR3 DNA sequence: TGTGCCAGCAGCGCTGGGACTAGCGGGGTCCATACGCAGTATTTT. It is translated as CASSAGTSGVHTQYF. The full variable domain, with the rest looked up from reference TRBV7-9 and TRBJ2-3, is DTGVSQNPRHKITKRGQNVTFRCDPISEHNRLYWYRQTLGQGPEFLTYFQNEAQLEKSRLLSDRFSAERPKGSFSTLEIQRTEQGDSAMYLCASSAGTSGVHTQYFGPGTRLTVL.

The rearrangement links TRBV29-1 to TRBJ1-2; maybe TRBD1 (5 bases). The germline CDR1 and CDR2 sequences are SQVTM and ANQGSEA. The CDR3 totals 12 residues. The V end was cut by 4 bases, the J end by 0 bases, with 6 bases between. The CDR3 is CSVGTPNYGYTF. DNA of the CDR3: TGCAGCGTTGGGACACCTAACTATGGCTACACCTTC.

The chain combines TRBV19 with TRBJ2-1; D is possibly TRBD2 (5 bases). Per germline, CDR1 LNHDA and CDR2 SQIVND (reference sequence). There are 15 residues in the CDR3. V dropped 7 bases and J dropped 0 bases, with 13 bases sitting between them. The chain's CDR3 is CASNGLFSSYNEQFF. As DNA, the CDR3 is TGTGCCAGTAACGGACTGTTTAGCTCCTACAATGAGCAGTTCTTC.

The CDR3 region is CASSSRQGADTEAFF. The CDR3 DNA reads TGTGCCAGCAGCTCACGACAGGGGGCTGACACTGAAGCTTTCTTT. The chain joins TRBV7-9 to TRBJ1-1, with 10 bases lining up with TRBD1. The germline V gene encodes CDR1 SEHNR and CDR2 FQNEAQ (reference sequence). The CDR3 loop spans 15 amino acids. V was pared by 4 bases and J by 3 bases, with 5 bases of the junction left unmatched.

This chain joins TRBV24-1 and TRBJ2-1; 7 positions agree with TRBD1. V lost 7 bases to trimming and J lost 2 bases; unmatched junction nucleotides: 7. This CDR3 spans 15 amino acids. The germline gives CDR1 KGHDR, CDR2 SFDVKD. The CDR3 DNA sequence: TGTGCCACCAGCCCCCGGGACAGCGCCTACAATGAGCAGTTCTTC. This encodes CATSPRDSAYNEQFF.

The chain links TRBV5-6 to TRBJ1-6; maybe TRBD1 (6 bases). From germline, CDR1 is SGHDT and CDR2 YYEEEE. This CDR3 has 14 amino acids. Deletions cut 5 bases from V and 8 bases from J, with 14 bases between. The CDR3: CASSSGTRDSPLHF. Written as DNA, the CDR3 is TGTGCCAGCAGTTCCGGGACACGGGATTCACCCCTCCACTTT.

The rearrangement joins TRBV25-1 to TRBJ1-4; 7 nucleotides align to TRBD1. In germline, CDR1 is MGHDK, CDR2 SYGVNS. This CDR3 has 17 amino acids. V was clipped by 5 bases and J by 4 bases; unmatched bases: 13. The CDR3 DNA reads TGTGCCAGCAGTTCCCGACTGTTAGGACAGGTTAATGAAAAACTGTTTTTT. Its translation is CASSSRLLGQVNEKLFF. The variable domain in full, with the rest retrieved from reference TRBV25-1 and TRBJ1-4, is EADIYQTPRYLVIGTGKKITLECSQTMGHDKMYWYQQDPGMELHLIHYSYGVNSTEKGDLSSESTVSRIRTEHFPLTLESARPSHTSQYLCASSSRLLGQVNEKLFFGSGTQLSVL.

This clone came up a few times. The rearrangement joins TRBV7-9 to TRBJ1-1, with no clear D. V was trimmed by 2 bases and J by 7 bases, leaving 8 bases between them. Germline CDR1 is SEHNR and CDR2 is FQNEAQ (reference sequence). The CDR3 extends over 12 amino acids. The CDR3 loop is CASSLPPGEAFF. The CDR3, as DNA: TGTGCCAGCAGCTTACCTCCGGGTGAAGCTTTCTTT.

V usage is TRBV19 and J usage is TRBJ1-1; D gene ambiguous. This CDR3 has 13 amino acids. V was trimmed by 7 bases and J by 4 bases, leaving 13 bases between them. Germline values: CDR1 LNHDA, CDR2 SQIVND (reference sequence). The CDR3 is CASKPRGVTEAFF. CDR3 nucleotides: TGTGCCAGTAAGCCCCGCGGGGTCACTGAAGCTTTCTTT.

The chain carries TRBV5-1 and TRBJ1-2; TRBD1 matches 9 bases. The CDR3 runs 15 residues. Per germline, CDR1 SGHRS and CDR2 YFSETQ. The ends lost 3 bases at V and 3 bases at J; junction bases unmatched: 6. Here the CDR3 reads CASSSSGQGYYGYTF. The DNA for the CDR3 is TGCGCCAGCAGCTCCTCGGGACAGGGTTACTATGGCTACACCTTC.

This clone was detected only once. The V gene is TRBV30, the J gene TRBJ2-1; perhaps TRBD2 as D (5 bases). The ends were cut back, 0 bases at V and 2 bases at J, with 11 bases in the middle. The CDR3 totals 15 residues. Per the germline V gene, CDR1 is GTSNPN and CDR2 is SVGIG (reference sequence). The CDR3 DNA reads TGTGCCTGGAGTGTACTCGGAGGCACCTACAATGAGCAGTTCTTC. It codes for CAWSVLGGTYNEQFF.

This rearrangement joins TRBV19 to TRBJ1-1, with D possibly matching TRBD1 (5 bases). This CDR3 comprises 13 residues. CDR1 and CDR2 from the germline V gene are LNHDA and SQIVND (reference sequence). The V gene lost 3 bases and the J gene lost 8 bases, with 13 bases spanning the gap. Here the CDR3 DNA reads TGTGCCAGTAGTATCCTTGGCCCAGGGGAAGCTTTCTTT. This sequence encodes CASSILGPGEAFF.

This clone was counted once. This rearrangement joins TRBV5-6 to TRBJ2-7; perhaps TRBD1 as D (6 bases). The CDR3 has 15 amino acids. Germline CDR1 SGHDT, CDR2 YYEEEE. The V and J ends lost 4 bases and 1 base respectively, with 15 bases between them. The CDR3 DNA is TGTGCCAGCAGCATATGGACAGTGATTTCCTACGAGCAGTACTTC. This gives the protein CASSIWTVISYEQYF.

The sample holds one count of this clone. The chain combines TRBV9 with TRBJ1-2, with D unresolved. CDR3 length equals 13 residues. Germline assignment: CDR1 SGDLS and CDR2 YYNGEE. The germline V and J ends were trimmed by 0 bases and 6 bases, with 9 bases remaining between them. The CDR3 DNA reads as TGTGCCAGCAGCGTAGCTGCGAGAGATGGCTACACCTTC. As protein: CASSVAARDGYTF.